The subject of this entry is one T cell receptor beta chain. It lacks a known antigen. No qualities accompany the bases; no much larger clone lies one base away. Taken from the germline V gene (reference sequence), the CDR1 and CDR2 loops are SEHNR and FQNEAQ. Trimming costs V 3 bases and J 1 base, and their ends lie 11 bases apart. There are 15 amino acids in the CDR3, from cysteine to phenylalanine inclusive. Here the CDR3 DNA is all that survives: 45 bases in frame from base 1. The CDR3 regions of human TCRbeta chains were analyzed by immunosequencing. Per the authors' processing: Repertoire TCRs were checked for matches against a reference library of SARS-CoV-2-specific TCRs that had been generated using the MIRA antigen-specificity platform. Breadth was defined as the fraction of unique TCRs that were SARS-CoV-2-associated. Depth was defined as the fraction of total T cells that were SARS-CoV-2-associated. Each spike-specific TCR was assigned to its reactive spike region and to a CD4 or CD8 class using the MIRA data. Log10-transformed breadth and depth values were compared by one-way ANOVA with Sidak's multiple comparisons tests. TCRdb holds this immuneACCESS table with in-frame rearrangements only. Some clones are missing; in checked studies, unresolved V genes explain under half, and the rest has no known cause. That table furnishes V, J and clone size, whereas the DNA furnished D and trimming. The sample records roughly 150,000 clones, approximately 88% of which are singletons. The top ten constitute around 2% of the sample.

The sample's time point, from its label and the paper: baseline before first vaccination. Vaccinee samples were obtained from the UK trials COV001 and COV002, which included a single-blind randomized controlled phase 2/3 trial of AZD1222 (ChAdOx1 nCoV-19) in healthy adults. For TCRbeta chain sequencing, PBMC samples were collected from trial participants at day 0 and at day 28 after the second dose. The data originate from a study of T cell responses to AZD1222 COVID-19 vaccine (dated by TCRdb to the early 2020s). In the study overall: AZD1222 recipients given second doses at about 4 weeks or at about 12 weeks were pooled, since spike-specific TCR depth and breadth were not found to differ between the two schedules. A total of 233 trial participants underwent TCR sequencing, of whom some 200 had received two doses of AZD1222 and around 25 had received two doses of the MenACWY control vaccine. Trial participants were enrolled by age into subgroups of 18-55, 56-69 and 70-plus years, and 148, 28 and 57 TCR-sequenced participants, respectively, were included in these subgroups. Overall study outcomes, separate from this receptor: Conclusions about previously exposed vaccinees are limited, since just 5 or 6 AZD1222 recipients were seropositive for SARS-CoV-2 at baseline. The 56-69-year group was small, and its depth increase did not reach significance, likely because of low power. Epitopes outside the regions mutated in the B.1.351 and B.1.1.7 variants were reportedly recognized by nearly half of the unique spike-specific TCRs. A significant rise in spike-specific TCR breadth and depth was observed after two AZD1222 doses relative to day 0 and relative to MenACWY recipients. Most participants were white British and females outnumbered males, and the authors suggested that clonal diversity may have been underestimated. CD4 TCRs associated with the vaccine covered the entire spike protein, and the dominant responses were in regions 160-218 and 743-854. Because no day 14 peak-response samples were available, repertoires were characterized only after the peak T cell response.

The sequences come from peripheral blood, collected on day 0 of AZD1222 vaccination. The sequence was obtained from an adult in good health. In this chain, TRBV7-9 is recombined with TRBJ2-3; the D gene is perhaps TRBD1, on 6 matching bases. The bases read TGTGCCAGCAGCTTCACAGGGTCCGGCACAGATACGCAGTATTTT. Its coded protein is CASSFTGSGTDTQYF.